This TCR beta chain was sequenced in a study of cytomegalovirus exposure and HLA in healthy donors. Study information: From about 200 million T cells, an earlier analysis saw approximately 110 million unique TCR beta sequences.

Study-wide points: Later analysis placed DRB1 highest and HLA-C lowest in TCR association rates, which differed by HLA locus. Later on, an analysis tied around 17,000 TCR beta sequences to HLA alleles at 0.05 false discovery rate. It was likely that a cluster of highly shared sequence variants was a sequencing artifact.

As concerns this clone: Its antigen is currently unknown.

The CDR3 sequence is 14 residues long. Trimming left V 3 bases short and J 2 bases short, with 10 bases between. CDR1 and CDR2 from the germline V gene are SNHLY and FYNNEI. The PCR contained 60 Vbeta and 13 Jbeta primers. Clones were sequenced by immunoSEQ multiplex PCR, and TCRdb holds only the in-frame ones, with some missing. The repertoire includes about 170,000 clones, under 80% of them detected once, and around 3.2% sits in the top ten. The clonotype originates from a man aged 40-49 years in good health and CMV-seronegative. The V call is TRBV2, the J call TRBJ2-5; D may be TRBD1 (6 bases). The material sequenced was PBMCs. This chain's CDR3 is CASSDWTDQETQYF. CDR3 nucleotides: TGTGCCAGCAGTGATTGGACAGATCAAGAGACCCAGTACTTC.